The 25 T cell receptor beta chains reported below all come from one sample, sequenced in a study of Tregs in tolerant kidney transplant recipients. Mixed chimerism was transient after nonmyeloablative marrow transplants from related graft donors. Measured with immunoSEQ multiplex PCR; TCRdb has only the in-frame clones, and not every one. The sample lists tens of thousands of clones, 90% to 95% seen once, with approximately 14% in the top ten. Sequenced here: CD8+ T cells from blood (PBMCs), sampled 24 months after the transplant. All receptors come from a human patient who received a combined kidney and bone marrow transplant. The graft donor may be the source of some T cells.

V is TRBV27 and J is TRBJ2-3, with D maybe TRBD2 (7 bases). The CDR3 has 16 residues. Trimming removed 1 base from V and 4 bases from J, with 15 bases in between. Germline V gene sequence: CDR1 MNHEY, CDR2 SMNVEV (reference sequence). The CDR3 sequence: CASSLFEGGRADTQYF. Here the CDR3 DNA reads TGTGCCAGCAGTTTATTTGAGGGGGGGCGGGCAGATACGCAGTATTTT.

V is TRBV5-4 and J is TRBJ2-3; weak D call: TRBD2 (5 bases). The CDR3 spans 18 residues. The germline CDR1 and CDR2 sequences are SGHNT and YYREEE (reference sequence). Between the trimmed V and J ends, which lost 4 bases and 3 bases, there was a span of 24 bases. CDR3: CASSNLPPTKRDTDTQYF. CDR3 nucleotide sequence: TGTGCCAGCAGCAACCTACCCCCGACTAAGCGAGATACAGATACGCAGTATTTT.

The chain links TRBV4-3 to TRBJ2-7, with 8 bases matching TRBD1. Germline CDR1 LGHNA, CDR2 YSLEER. This CDR3 is 16 amino acids long. The ends lost 2 bases at V and 2 bases at J; junction bases unmatched: 8. This CDR3 reads CASSQFSGQVTYEQYF. The CDR3 DNA reads TGCGCCAGCAGCCAATTCTCGGGACAGGTAACCTACGAGCAGTACTTC.

CDR3 DNA sequence: TGCGCCAGCAGCCTAGTCCAGGGTGGGCTCCTCAGACATCAGGGGTATACGCAGTATTTT. Translated: CASSLVQGGLLRHQGYTQYF. This chain joins TRBV4-1 and TRBJ2-3; tentative D call: TRBD1 (6 bases). There are 20 residues in the CDR3. The V gene's germline CDR1 is MGHRA and CDR2 YSYEKL. With 4 bases removed from V and 7 bases from J, the gap between germline ends came to 33 bases.

The rearrangement links TRBV30 to TRBJ2-7; TRBD2 might be the D (5 bases). This CDR3 spans 14 amino acids. V was trimmed by 3 bases and J by 3 bases, leaving 15 bases between them. CDR1 is GTSNPN and CDR2 is SVGIG in the germline V gene (reference sequence). The CDR3 nucleotides read TGTGCCTGGAGGCGGGCCCCGTTGGTCTACGAGCAGTACTTC. As protein: CAWRRAPLVYEQYF.

The chain recombines TRBV4-3 with TRBJ2-5; D may be TRBD2 (5 bases). The CDR3 is 15 residues long. Germline V gene data show CDR1 as LGHNA and CDR2 as YSLEER. Between the trimmed V and J ends, which lost 0 bases and 5 bases, there was a span of 13 bases. Here the CDR3 reads CASSQDLSGTETQYF. CDR3 sequence (DNA): TGCGCCAGCAGCCAAGATCTATCGGGAACGGAGACCCAGTACTTC.

This chain joins TRBV4-2 and TRBJ1-5; 8 nucleotides align to TRBD1. CDR3 length equals 16 residues. Germline values: CDR1 LGHNA, CDR2 YNFKEQ. After removal of 4 bases from V and 4 bases from J, the junction contained 9 bases not matched to a gene. This CDR3 is CASSLGTGHSNQPQHF. As DNA, the CDR3 is TGTGCCAGCAGCCTAGGGACAGGCCATAGTAATCAGCCCCAGCATTTT.

V and J are TRBV6-6 and TRBJ2-2; TRBD1 aligns across 9 bases. Germline V CDR1 and CDR2: MNHNY, SVGAGI (reference sequence). V lost 5 bases to trimming and J lost 7 bases; unmatched junction nucleotides: 5. This CDR3 contains 14 residues. CDR3 sequence reads: CASSLQGAGGELFF. Here the CDR3 DNA reads TGTGCCAGCAGTCTACAGGGGGCAGGCGGGGAGCTGTTTTTT.

Remarks on this clone: The same CDR3 can be traced to other DNA sequences in this sample. The V gene is TRBV19, the J gene TRBJ2-1, with 8 bases identical to TRBD2. This CDR3 is built from 15 residues. V lost 0 bases to trimming and J lost 3 bases; unmatched junction nucleotides: 1. Germline CDR1 reads LNHDA; CDR2 reads SQIVND (reference sequence). CDR3: CASSIDSGVYNEQFF. CDR3 bases: TGTGCCAGTAGTATAGATAGCGGGGTCTACAATGAGCAGTTCTTC.

As for this clone: The identical CDR3 is also encoded by other nucleotide sequences in the sample. J is TRBJ1-6 and V is TRBV2; D perhaps matches TRBD1 (5 bases). This CDR3 comprises 14 residues. CDR1 is SNHLY and CDR2 is FYNNEI in the germline V gene. V lost 5 bases and J lost 10, with 15 bases in between. Written as DNA, the CDR3 is TGTGCCAGCAGTTTCAGGGATGGAGAATCACCCCTCCACTTT. Protein product: CASSFRDGESPLHF.

The chain links TRBV7-2 to TRBJ1-2; 9 bases match TRBD1. The germline V gene encodes CDR1 SGHTA and CDR2 FQGNSA. This CDR3 is 16 amino acids long. The V segment lost 5 bases and the J segment 4 bases; nucleotides outside the gene matches: 11. For the CDR3, the DNA is TGTGCCAGCAGCCTGGGGGCGGGACAGGGATTCTATGGCTACACCTTC. Translation: CASSLGAGQGFYGYTF. The variable domain in full, completed from reference TRBV7-2 and TRBJ1-2, reads GAGVSQSPSNKVTEKGKDVELRCDPISGHTALYWYRQSLGQGLEFLIYFQGNSAPDKSGLPSDRFSAERTGGSVSTLTIQRTQQEDSAVYLCASSLGAGQGFYGYTFGSGTRLTVV.

This chain joins TRBV9 and TRBJ1-1; D perhaps matches TRBD1 (5 bases). The CDR3 is made up of 14 amino acids. Germline lookup yields CDR1 SGDLS and CDR2 YYNGEE. The V end lost 1 base, the J end lost 6 bases, and 13 bases lay between the germline ends. The CDR3 region is CASSVLGGSAEAFF. The CDR3 bases are TGTGCCAGCAGCGTATTGGGGGGAAGCGCTGAAGCTTTCTTT.

The J gene is TRBJ1-1, the V gene TRBV6-5; D is unclear. V was trimmed by 6 bases and J by 3 bases, leaving 8 bases between them. The CDR3 sequence is 12 residues long. The germline CDR1 and CDR2 sequences are MNHEY and SVGAGI. The CDR3 loop reads CASSRLDTEAFF. The CDR3 bases are TGTGCCAGCAGCAGGTTGGACACTGAAGCTTTCTTT.

The chain couples TRBV15 to TRBJ2-1; 7 bases map to TRBD2. CDR1 LNHNV and CDR2 YYDKDF come from the germline V gene (reference sequence). The CDR3 runs 17 residues. The V segment lost 0 bases and the J segment 8 bases; nucleotides outside the gene matches: 13. CDR3 in DNA: TGTGCCACCAGCAGAGATCGTTTGGCGGGAGAGGGACATGAGCAGTTCTTC. Translating gives CATSRDRLAGEGHEQFF.

The chain employs TRBV18 and TRBJ2-7, with D maybe TRBD2 (6 bases). The ends were cut back, 0 bases at V and 2 bases at J, with 14 bases in the middle. Germline V CDR1 and CDR2: KGHSH, LQKENI. CDR3 length: 16 amino acids. The CDR3 spells CASSPPPGEMTYEQYF. In DNA form, the CDR3 reads TGTGCCAGCTCACCACCCCCGGGAGAAATGACCTACGAGCAGTACTTC.

The V gene is TRBV28, the J gene TRBJ1-2; tentative D call: TRBD1 (6 bases). The germline CDR1 and CDR2 sequences are MDHEN and SYDVKM. The CDR3 runs 20 residues. Trimming removed 1 base at V and 5 bases at J, with 29 bases between. DNA of the CDR3: TGTGCCAGCAGTTTATCCCCTCGACAGGAAAGTAACCCCAACTATTATGGCTACACCTTC. Protein: CASSLSPRQESNPNYYGYTF.

This sequence joins TRBV7-8 and TRBJ2-7, with D maybe TRBD2 (5 bases). Germline CDR1 and CDR2: SGHVS and FQNEAQ. This CDR3 is 16 amino acids long. Trimming took 2 bases from V and 1 from J, leaving 15 bases between them. Here the CDR3 reads CASSLRARGLSYEQYF. The CDR3 bases are TGTGCCAGCAGCTTAAGGGCCCGCGGGCTATCCTACGAGCAGTACTTC.

The chain recombines TRBV7-9 with TRBJ1-1; tentative D call: TRBD1 (6 bases). The CDR3 extends over 14 amino acids. Looked up from germline, CDR1 is SEHNR and CDR2 is FQNEAQ (reference sequence). Trimming shortened V by 1 base and J by 1 base, and 7 bases separated the two germline ends. CDR3 loop: CASSLDRANTEAFF. CDR3 DNA: TGTGCCAGCAGCTTAGACAGGGCGAACACTGAAGCTTTCTTT.

The V and J genes are TRBV7-9 and TRBJ2-1; perhaps TRBD2 as D (7 bases). Germline loops: CDR1 SEHNR, CDR2 FQNEAQ (reference sequence). Trimming took 5 bases from V and 1 from J, leaving 18 bases between them. This CDR3 spans 17 amino acids. In DNA, the CDR3 is TGTGCCAGCAGCCGAGGGGGGGAGGTGATATCCTACAATGAGCAGTTCTTC. The encoded protein is CASSRGGEVISYNEQFF.

The chain combines TRBV11-1 with TRBJ2-6, with D perhaps matching TRBD1 (6 bases). Trimming cost V 5 bases and J 2 bases, with 13 bases left between them. CDR1 and CDR2 (germline): SGHAT, FQDESV (reference sequence). The CDR3 spans 16 residues. The CDR3 region is CASSPQGWTGANVLTF. Here the CDR3 DNA reads TGTGCCAGCAGCCCACAGGGCTGGACTGGGGCCAACGTCCTGACTTTC.

This clone was seen once. V is TRBV28 and J is TRBJ1-6; D not certain. The V and J ends lost 2 bases and 0 bases respectively, with 8 bases between them. The CDR3 runs to 16 residues. CDR1 MDHEN and CDR2 SYDVKM come from the germline V gene. CDR3 in amino acids: CASSLMGSSYNSPLHF. Written as DNA, the CDR3 is TGTGCCAGCAGTTTAATGGGGAGCTCCTATAATTCACCCCTCCACTTT.

The chain carries TRBV10-3 and TRBJ2-2, with TRBD2 matching 11 bases. The CDR3 runs 17 residues. Germline CDR1 is ENHRY and CDR2 is SYGVKD. J was trimmed by 1 base and V by 7 bases; bases with no gene match: 8. CDR3 residues: CAITKTSGIKNTGELFF. CDR3 sequence (DNA): TGTGCCATCACCAAGACTAGCGGGATCAAGAACACCGGGGAGCTGTTTTTT.

The chain links TRBV29-1 to TRBJ1-2, with a tentative D call TRBD1 (5 bases). The CDR3 covers 11 residues. Germline V gene sequence: CDR1 SQVTM, CDR2 ANQGSEA. V lost 5 bases and J 6 bases, leaving 10 bases between the germline ends. CDR3 nucleotides: TGCAGCGTTTCCGACAGCAATGGCTACACCTTC. It encodes CSVSDSNGYTF.

On this clone itself: An end of the junction differs from the germline gene, which may be a read error. The chain couples TRBV12-5 to TRBJ1-1, with TRBD1 matching 7 bases. From germline, CDR1 is LGHNT and CDR2 FRNRAP. The CDR3 covers 13 residues. CDR3 sequence: CASGLDHRGPYRF. CDR3 bases: TGTGCTAGTGGTTTGGACCACAGGGGCCCTTACCGCTTT.

The chain has TRBV28 and TRBJ2-7, with a possible D match to TRBD1 (6 bases). The CDR3 runs 15 residues. The V and J ends lost 3 bases and 2 bases respectively, with 14 bases between them. Germline values: CDR1 MDHEN, CDR2 SYDVKM. The CDR3 region has the DNA TGTGCCAGCAGTTTGCATCCCTCAGGGGCCTACGAGCAGTACTTC. It specifies CASSLHPSGAYEQYF.